This T cell receptor beta chain is drawn from a study of cytomegalovirus exposure and HLA in healthy donors. At the level of the study: Membership in the Caucasian-associated ancestry cluster was found for around 85% of a few hundred genotyped donors.

Broader study findings: Later on, a genetic analysis was performed. It linked a missense variant in DCLRE1C with V- and J-gene trimming of TCR beta.

In the case of this clone: Antigen: not known.

It was with 60 Vbeta and 13 Jbeta primers that the PCR ran. The data were produced by immunoSEQ multiplex PCR, yet TCRdb's version contains in-frame clones alone and is incomplete. The sample has about 150,000 clones; around 72% are singletons. Trimming removed 0 bases from V and 2 bases from J, with 9 bases in between. Germline V gene data show CDR1 as SGHTS and CDR2 as YDEGEE. The CDR3 extends over 14 amino acids. V is TRBV5-8 and J is TRBJ2-7; possible D gene TRBD1, 5 bases. Source material: PBMCs. The receptor's source is a man younger than 35 in good health and CMV-seronegative. The CDR3 protein is CASSLEGRAYEQYF. In nucleotides, the CDR3 is TGTGCCAGCAGCTTGGAGGGCAGGGCCTACGAGCAGTACTTC. Full variable domain (rest looked up from reference TRBV5-8 and TRBJ2-7): EAGVTQSPTHLIKTRGQQATLRCSPISGHTSVYWYQQALGLGLQFLLWYDEGEERNRGNFPPRFSGRQFPNYSSELNVNALELEDSALYLCASSLEGRAYEQYFGPGTRLTVT.